This T cell receptor (beta chain) was captured by sequencing in a study of blood T cell repertoires in COVID-19. CDR1 is MNHEY and CDR2 is SVGAGI in the germline V gene. This CDR3 is built from 15 residues. Trimming removed 4 bases at V and 4 bases at J, with 16 bases between. Assay used: immunoSEQ multiplex PCR; TCRdb lists only in-frame clones, some missing. The sample carries some 150,000 clones, 77% recorded once. The chain combines TRBV6-5 with TRBJ2-5; tentatively, D is TRBD1 (5 bases). Specimen: peripheral blood. The receptor was derived from a woman between 50 and 59 years old with active or convalescent COVID-19. CDR3 nucleotide sequence: TGTGCCAGCAGTTCTCCCGGCAGGGAAGGAGAGACCCAGTACTTC. It translates to CASSSPGREGETQYF.